Sequencing of this TCR beta chain was carried out in a study of beta chain features in type 1 diabetes. Whole-study context: Regarding age, gender and cell yields, patients proved similar to healthy donors. All samples together contributed approximately 100 million sorted cells for examination.

This clone was seen a few times. Since all of the isolated RNA was reverse transcribed, expressed TCRB transcripts were what got sequenced. About 3.6 million reads was the average for naive, central memory and regulatory T cell samples. The protocol was immunoSEQ multiplex PCR, while the TCRdb copy is restricted to in-frame clones and leaves out a portion. The sample records about 930,000 clones, 17% being singletons. Germline V gene lookup returns CDR1 MNHEY and CDR2 SVGAGI. The V gene end was trimmed by 5 bases and the J gene end by 2 bases; junction bases not matched to a gene: 3. CDR3 length: 15 amino acids.

The rearrangement uses TRBV6-5 and TRBJ2-6, with 7 bases matching TRBD1. Sequenced: naive CD4+ T cells from blood. The source is a woman between 18 and 29 years old in good health. CDR3 sequence reads: CASSPQGAGANVLTF. The CDR3 DNA reads as TGTGCCAGCAGTCCCCAGGGGGCTGGGGCCAACGTCCTGACTTTC.